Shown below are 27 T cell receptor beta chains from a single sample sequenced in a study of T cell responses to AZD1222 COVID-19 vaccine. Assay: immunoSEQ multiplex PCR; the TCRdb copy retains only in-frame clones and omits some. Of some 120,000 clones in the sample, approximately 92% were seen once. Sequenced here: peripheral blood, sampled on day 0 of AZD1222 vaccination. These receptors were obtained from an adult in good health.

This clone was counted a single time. The CDR3 here is CASSEYRGLGEQYF. CDR3 sequence (DNA): TGTGCCAGCAGTGAGTACAGGGGCCTAGGGGAGCAGTACTTC. The chain links TRBV2 to TRBJ2-7; 7 bases are shared with TRBD1. V lost 3 bases and J lost 7; bases outside the gene matches: 9. CDR1 and CDR2 from the germline V gene are SNHLY and FYNNEI. The CDR3 consists of 14 residues. Filled out from reference TRBV2 and TRBJ2-7, the complete variable domain reads EPEVTQTPSHQVTQMGQEVILRCVPISNHLYFYWYRQILGQKVEFLVSFYNNEISEKSEIFDDQFSVERPDGSNFTLKIRSTKLEDSAMYFCASSEYRGLGEQYFGPGTRLTVT.

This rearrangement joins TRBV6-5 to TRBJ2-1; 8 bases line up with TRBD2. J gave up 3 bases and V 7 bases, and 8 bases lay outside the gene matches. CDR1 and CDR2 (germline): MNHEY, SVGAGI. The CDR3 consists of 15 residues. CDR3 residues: CASNTYSGVYNEQFF. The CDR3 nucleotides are TGTGCCAGCAATACTTATAGCGGGGTCTACAATGAGCAGTTCTTC.

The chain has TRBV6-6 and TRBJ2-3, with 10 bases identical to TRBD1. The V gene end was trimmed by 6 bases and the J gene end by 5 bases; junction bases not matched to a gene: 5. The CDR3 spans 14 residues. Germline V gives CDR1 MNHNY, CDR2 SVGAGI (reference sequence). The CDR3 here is CASSSGTGVDTQYF. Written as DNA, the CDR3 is TGTGCCAGCAGCTCCGGGACAGGGGTAGATACGCAGTATTTT.

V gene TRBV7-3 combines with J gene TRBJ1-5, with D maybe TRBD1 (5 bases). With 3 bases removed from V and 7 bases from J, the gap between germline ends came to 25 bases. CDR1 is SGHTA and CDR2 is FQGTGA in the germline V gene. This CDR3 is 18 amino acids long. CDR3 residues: CASSLGQSPWWARQPQHF. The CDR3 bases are TGTGCCAGCAGCTTGGGGCAATCCCCGTGGTGGGCTCGCCAGCCCCAGCATTTT.

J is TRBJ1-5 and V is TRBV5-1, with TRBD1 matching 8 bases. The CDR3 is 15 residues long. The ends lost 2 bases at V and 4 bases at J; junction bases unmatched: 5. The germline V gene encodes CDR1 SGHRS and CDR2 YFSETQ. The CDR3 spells CASSFTGQDNQPQHF. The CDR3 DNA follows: TGCGCCAGCAGCTTTACGGGACAGGATAATCAGCCCCAGCATTTT.

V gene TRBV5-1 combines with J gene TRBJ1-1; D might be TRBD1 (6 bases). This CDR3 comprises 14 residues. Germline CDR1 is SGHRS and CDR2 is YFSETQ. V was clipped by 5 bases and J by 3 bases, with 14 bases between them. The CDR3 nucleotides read TGCGCCAGCAGGATACAGGGACCTGACACTGAAGCTTTCTTT. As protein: CASRIQGPDTEAFF.

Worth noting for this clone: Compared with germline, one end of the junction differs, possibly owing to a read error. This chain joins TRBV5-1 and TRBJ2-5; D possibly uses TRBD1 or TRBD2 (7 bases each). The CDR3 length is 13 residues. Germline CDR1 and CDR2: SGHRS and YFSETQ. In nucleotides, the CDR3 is TGCGCCACCAGCTCAGGGGGGGGAGAGACCCAGTACTTC. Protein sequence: CATSSGGGETQYF.

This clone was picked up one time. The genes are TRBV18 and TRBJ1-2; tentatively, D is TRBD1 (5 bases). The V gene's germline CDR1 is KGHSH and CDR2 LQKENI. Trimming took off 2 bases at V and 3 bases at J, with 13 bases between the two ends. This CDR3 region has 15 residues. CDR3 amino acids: CASSPGAGTDYGYTF. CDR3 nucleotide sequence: TGTGCCAGCTCACCAGGGGCCGGGACCGACTATGGCTACACCTTC.

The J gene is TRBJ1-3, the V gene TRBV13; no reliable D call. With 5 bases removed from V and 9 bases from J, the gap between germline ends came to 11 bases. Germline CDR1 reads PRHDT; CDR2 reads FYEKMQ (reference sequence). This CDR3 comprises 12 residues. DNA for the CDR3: TGTGCCAGCAGCGCGCGTCTTAGCACCATATATTTT. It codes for CASSARLSTIYF.

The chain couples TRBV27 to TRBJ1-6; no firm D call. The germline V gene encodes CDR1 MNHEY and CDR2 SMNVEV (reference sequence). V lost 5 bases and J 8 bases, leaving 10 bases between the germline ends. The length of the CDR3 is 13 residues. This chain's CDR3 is CASSPMGHSPLHF. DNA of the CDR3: TGTGCCAGCAGTCCCATGGGCCATTCACCCCTCCACTTT.

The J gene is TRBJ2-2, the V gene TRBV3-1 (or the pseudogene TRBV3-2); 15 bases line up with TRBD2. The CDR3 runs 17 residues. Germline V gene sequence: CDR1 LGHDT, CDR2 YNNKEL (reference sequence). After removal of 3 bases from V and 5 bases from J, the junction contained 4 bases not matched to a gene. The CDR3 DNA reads TGTGCCAGCAGCCACACCGGGACTAGCGGGAGGACCGGGGAGCTGTTTTTT. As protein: CASSHTGTSGRTGELFF.

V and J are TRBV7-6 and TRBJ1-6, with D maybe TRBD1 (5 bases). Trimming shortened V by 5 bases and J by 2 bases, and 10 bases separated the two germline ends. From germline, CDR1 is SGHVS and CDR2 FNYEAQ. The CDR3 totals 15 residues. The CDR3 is CASSPLGPYNSPLHF. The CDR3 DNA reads TGTGCCAGCAGCCCGCTGGGGCCCTATAATTCACCCCTCCACTTT.

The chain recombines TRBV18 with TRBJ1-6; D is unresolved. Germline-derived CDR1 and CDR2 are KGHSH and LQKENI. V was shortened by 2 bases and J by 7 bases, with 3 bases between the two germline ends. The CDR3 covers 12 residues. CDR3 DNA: TGTGCCAGCTCACCAAGGAATTCACCCCTCCACTTT. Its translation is CASSPRNSPLHF.

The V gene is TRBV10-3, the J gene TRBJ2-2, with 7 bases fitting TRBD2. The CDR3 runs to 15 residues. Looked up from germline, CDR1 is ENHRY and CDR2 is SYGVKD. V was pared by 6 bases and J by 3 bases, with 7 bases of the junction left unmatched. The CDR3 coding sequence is TGTGCCATCAGGACTAGCCGAGGGGACACCGGGGAGCTGTTTTTT. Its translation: CAIRTSRGDTGELFF.

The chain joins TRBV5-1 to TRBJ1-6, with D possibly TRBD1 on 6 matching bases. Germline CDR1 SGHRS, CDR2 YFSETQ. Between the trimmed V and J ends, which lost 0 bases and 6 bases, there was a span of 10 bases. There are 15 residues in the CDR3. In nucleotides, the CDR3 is TGCGCCAGCAGCTTGGAACCCAGGGGTAATTCACCCCTCCACTTT. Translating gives CASSLEPRGNSPLHF.

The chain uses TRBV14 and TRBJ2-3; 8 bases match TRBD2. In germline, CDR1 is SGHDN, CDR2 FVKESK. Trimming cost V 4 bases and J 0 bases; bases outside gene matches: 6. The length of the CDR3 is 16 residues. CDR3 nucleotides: TGTGCCAGCAGCCCGAGACTAGCGTCTAGCACAGATACGCAGTATTTT. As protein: CASSPRLASSTDTQYF.

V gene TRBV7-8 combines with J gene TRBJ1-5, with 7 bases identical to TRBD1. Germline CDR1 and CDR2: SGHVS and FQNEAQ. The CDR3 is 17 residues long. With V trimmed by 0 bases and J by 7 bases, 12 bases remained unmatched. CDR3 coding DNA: TGTGCCAGCAGCTTAGCGGGTAGACAGGGTGGTATCCAGCCCCAGCATTTT. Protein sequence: CASSLAGRQGGIQPQHF. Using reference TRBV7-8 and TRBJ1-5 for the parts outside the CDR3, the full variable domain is GAGVSQSPRYKVAKRGQDVALRCDPISGHVSLFWYQQALGQGPEFLTYFQNEAQLDKSGLPSDRFFAERPEGSVSTLKIQRTQQEDSAVYLCASSLAGRQGGIQPQHFGDGTRLSIL.

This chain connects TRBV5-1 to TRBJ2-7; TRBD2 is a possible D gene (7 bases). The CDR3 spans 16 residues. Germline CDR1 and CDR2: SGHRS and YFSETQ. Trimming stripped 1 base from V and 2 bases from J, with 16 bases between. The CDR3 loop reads CASSLPRGGGTYEQYF. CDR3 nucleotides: TGCGCCAGCAGCTTGCCCCGAGGGGGGGGGACCTACGAGCAGTACTTC. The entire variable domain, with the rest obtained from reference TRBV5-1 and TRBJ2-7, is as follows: KAGVTQTPRYLIKTRGQQVTLSCSPISGHRSVSWYQQTPGQGLQFLFEYFSETQRNKGNFPGRFSGRQFSNSRSEMNVSTLELGDSALYLCASSLPRGGGTYEQYFGPGTRLTVT.

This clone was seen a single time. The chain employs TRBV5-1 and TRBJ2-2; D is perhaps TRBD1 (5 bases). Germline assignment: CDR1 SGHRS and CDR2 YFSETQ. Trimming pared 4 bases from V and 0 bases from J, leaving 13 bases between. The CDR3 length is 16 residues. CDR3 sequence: CASSRLDNSNTGELFF. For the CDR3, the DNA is TGCGCCAGCAGCCGTCTGGACAACTCGAACACCGGGGAGCTGTTTTTT.

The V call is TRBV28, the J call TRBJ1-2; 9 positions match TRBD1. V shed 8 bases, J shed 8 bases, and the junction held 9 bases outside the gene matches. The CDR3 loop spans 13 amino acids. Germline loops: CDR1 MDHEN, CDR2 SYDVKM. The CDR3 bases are TGTGCCAGCTTGCCGGGACAGGGAGGCGGCTACACCTTC. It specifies CASLPGQGGGYTF.

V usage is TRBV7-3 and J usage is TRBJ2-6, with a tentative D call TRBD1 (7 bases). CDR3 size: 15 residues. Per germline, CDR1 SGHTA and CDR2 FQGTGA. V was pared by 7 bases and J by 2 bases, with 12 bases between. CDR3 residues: CASTQGGTGANVLTF. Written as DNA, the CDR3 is TGTGCCAGCACCCAGGGGGGAACTGGGGCCAACGTCCTGACTTTC.

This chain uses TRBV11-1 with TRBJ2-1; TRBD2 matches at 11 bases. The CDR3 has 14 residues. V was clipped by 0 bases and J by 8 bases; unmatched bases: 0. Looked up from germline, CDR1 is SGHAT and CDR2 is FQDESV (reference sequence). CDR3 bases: TGTGCCAGCAGCTTAGCACTAGCGGGAGATGAGCAGTTCTTC. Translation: CASSLALAGDEQFF. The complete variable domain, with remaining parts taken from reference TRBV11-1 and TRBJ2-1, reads EAEVAQSPRYKITEKSQAVAFWCDPISGHATLYWYRQILGQGPELLVQFQDESVVDDSQLPKDRFSAERLKGVDSTLKIQPAELGDSAMYLCASSLALAGDEQFFGPGTRLTVL.

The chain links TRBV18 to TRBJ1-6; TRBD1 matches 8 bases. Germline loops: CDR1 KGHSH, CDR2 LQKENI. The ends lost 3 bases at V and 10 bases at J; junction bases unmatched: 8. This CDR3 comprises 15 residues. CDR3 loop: CASSPSGQGDSPLHF. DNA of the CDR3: TGTGCCAGCTCACCTTCAGGACAGGGTGACTCACCCCTCCACTTT.

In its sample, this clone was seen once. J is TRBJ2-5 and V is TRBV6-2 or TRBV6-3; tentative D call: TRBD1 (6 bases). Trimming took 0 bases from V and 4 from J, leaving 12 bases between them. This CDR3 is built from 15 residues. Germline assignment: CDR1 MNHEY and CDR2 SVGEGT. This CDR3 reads CASSYSFFRGETQYF. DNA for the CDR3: TGTGCCAGCAGTTACTCGTTCTTCAGGGGAGAGACCCAGTACTTC.

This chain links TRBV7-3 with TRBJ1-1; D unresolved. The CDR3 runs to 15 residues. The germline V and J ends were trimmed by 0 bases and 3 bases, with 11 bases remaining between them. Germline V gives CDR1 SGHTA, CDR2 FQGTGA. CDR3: CASSLTSDGDTEAFF. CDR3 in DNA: TGTGCCAGCAGCTTAACCTCGGACGGGGACACTGAAGCTTTCTTT. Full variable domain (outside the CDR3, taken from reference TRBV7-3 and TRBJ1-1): GAGVSQTPSNKVTEKGKYVELRCDPISGHTALYWYRQSLGQGPEFLIYFQGTGAADDSGLPNDRFFAVRPEGSVSTLKIQRTERGDSAVYLCASSLTSDGDTEAFFGQGTRLTVV.

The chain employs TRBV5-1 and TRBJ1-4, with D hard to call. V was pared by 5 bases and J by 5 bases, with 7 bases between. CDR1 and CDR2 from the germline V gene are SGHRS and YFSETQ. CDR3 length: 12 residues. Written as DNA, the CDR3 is TGCGCCAGCAGTACGCGAAATGAAAAACTGTTTTTT. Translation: CASSTRNEKLFF.

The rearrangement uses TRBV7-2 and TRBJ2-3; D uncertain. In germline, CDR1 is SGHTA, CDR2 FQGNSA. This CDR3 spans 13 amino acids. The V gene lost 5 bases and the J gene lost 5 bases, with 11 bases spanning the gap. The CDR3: CASSLGPLDTQYF. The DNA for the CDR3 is TGTGCCAGCAGCCTAGGACCATTAGATACGCAGTATTTT.